This is a list of T cell receptor beta chains from one sample in a study of cytomegalovirus exposure and HLA in healthy donors. The data were produced by immunoSEQ multiplex PCR, yet TCRdb's version contains in-frame clones alone and is incomplete. Among roughly 140,000 clones listed, 79% were seen once. The sequencing sample was made of PBMCs. The receptors were gathered from a woman aged 40-49 years in good health and CMV-seropositive. The CDR3 runs from the conserved cysteine through the conserved F or W. The order of the fields is D gene, CDR3 length, V gene, clone size, CDR3 protein. D genes are given only for firm matches. Clone size appears in some rows only: once, few, many, or a class for an expanded clone.

d_call: NA; cdr3_length: 15; v_call: TRBV19; clone_size: NA; cdr3_aa: CASSRKGVTNEKLFF
d_call: TRBD1; cdr3_length: 18; v_call: TRBV19; clone_size: NA; cdr3_aa: CASSPTGTAHRKNYGYTF
d_call: NA; cdr3_length: 13; v_call: TRBV7-3; clone_size: NA; cdr3_aa: CASSINRDTEAFF
d_call: TRBD1; cdr3_length: 16; v_call: TRBV9; clone_size: NA; cdr3_aa: CASSAHPGQRPYGYTF
d_call: TRBD1; cdr3_length: 15; v_call: TRBV6-1; clone_size: NA; cdr3_aa: CASSEQGARVDTQYF
d_call: TRBD1; cdr3_length: 15; v_call: TRBV6-5; clone_size: NA; cdr3_aa: CASRPMDRGNTEAFF
d_call: TRBD1; cdr3_length: 16; v_call: TRBV9; clone_size: NA; cdr3_aa: CASSIDGQGYRDGQFF
d_call: NA; cdr3_length: 15; v_call: TRBV7-2; clone_size: once; cdr3_aa: CASSLATGLVTEQYF
d_call: TRBD2; cdr3_length: 15; v_call: TRBV7-6; clone_size: NA; cdr3_aa: CASSLDAGEAYEQYF
d_call: NA; cdr3_length: 14; v_call: TRBV30; clone_size: NA; cdr3_aa: CAWSRAGPYNEQFF
d_call: NA; cdr3_length: 10; v_call: TRBV6-1; clone_size: NA; cdr3_aa: CASSDLEQFF
d_call: NA; cdr3_length: 18; v_call: TRBV21-1; clone_size: NA; cdr3_aa: CASSKRQGARSGNQPQHF
d_call: NA; cdr3_length: 15; v_call: TRBV6-4; clone_size: NA; cdr3_aa: CASREQGSVNTEAFF
d_call: NA; cdr3_length: 13; v_call: TRBV29-1; clone_size: NA; cdr3_aa: CSVKLDSNQPQHF
d_call: NA; cdr3_length: 12; v_call: TRBV9; clone_size: NA; cdr3_aa: CASSVDSDTQYF
d_call: NA; cdr3_length: 15; v_call: TRBV11-1; clone_size: NA; cdr3_aa: CASSFEGESYDEQFF
d_call: TRBD1; cdr3_length: 14; v_call: TRBV5-1; clone_size: NA; cdr3_aa: CASSSGTGLGEQYF
d_call: TRBD1; cdr3_length: 17; v_call: TRBV7-6; clone_size: NA; cdr3_aa: CASSPHPGQGSTGELFF
d_call: TRBD1; cdr3_length: 14; v_call: TRBV6-5; clone_size: NA; cdr3_aa: CASSSGQGRYEQYF
d_call: NA; cdr3_length: 15; v_call: TRBV5-4; clone_size: NA; cdr3_aa: CASSLTVSSYNEQFF
d_call: NA; cdr3_length: 14; v_call: TRBV25-1; clone_size: NA; cdr3_aa: CAIGRVGAKSPQHF